Sequencing of this TCR beta chain was carried out in a study of Ad26.COV2.S vaccination and SARS-CoV-2 variants. Study background: Intramuscular Ad26.COV2.S at 5x10^10 or 1x10^11 viral particles.

Concerning this clone itself: Its specificity is not known.

Produced via immunoSEQ multiplex PCR; TCRdb's table is partial and in-frame only. Found here are about 680,000 clones, 89% of them singletons; the top ten hold about 1.5%. From germline, CDR1 is SGHTA and CDR2 FQGTGA. The CDR3 totals 15 residues. With V trimmed by 4 bases and J by 5 bases, 6 bases remained unmatched. Regarding the study as a whole: Participants in the vaccine arm had higher spike-specific TCR breadth; placebo recipients had lower.

The treatment was: 15 to 20 received Ad26.COV2.S at low or high dose, single or two shots; 5 received placebo; per-sample allocation not given. Day 63 after the first vaccine or placebo injection was the time point for sampling. The vaccine delivered Wuhan-strain SARS-CoV-2 spike through an Ad26 vector. The sequence was collected from a person aged 18-60 years who received the Ad26.COV2.S COVID-19 vaccine or a placebo. The sample here was peripheral blood, taken in a trial of Ad26.COV2.S vaccine versus placebo. The chain uses TRBV7-3 and TRBJ2-3; 10 positions match TRBD2. CDR3 residues: CASSSNSGGKDTQYF. The CDR3 coding sequence is TGTGCCAGCAGCTCCAATAGCGGGGGGAAAGATACGCAGTATTTT.